Sequencing of this T cell receptor (beta chain) was carried out in a study of cytomegalovirus exposure and HLA in healthy donors. 13 Jbeta primers and 60 Vbeta primers were used for the PCR. The data were produced by immunoSEQ multiplex PCR, yet TCRdb's version contains in-frame clones alone and is incomplete. The data hold 85,000 to 100,000 clones, with roughly three fifths observed a single time. General study results and limits: Most TCR sequences were uncommon, yet certain public TCRs appeared in many donors.

The sample holds many counts of this clone. Its matching antigen is unknown. The germline V gene encodes CDR1 SEHNR and CDR2 FQNEAQ (reference sequence). Trimming removed 5 bases at V and 1 base at J, with 17 bases between. The CDR3 loop spans 16 amino acids. The TCR comes from a man aged 55 to 69 in good health and CMV-seronegative. The V gene is TRBV7-9, the J gene TRBJ1-1, with no clear D. Input material: PBMCs. The CDR3 loop is CASSLPLRFGNTEAFF. CDR3 bases: TGTGCCAGCAGCCTCCCCCTGAGGTTCGGGAACACTGAAGCTTTCTTT.